The 16 T cell receptor beta chains listed next were all sequenced from one sample in a study of memory CD4+ T cells and cytomegalovirus serostatus. Clones were read by immunoSEQ multiplex PCR, and TCRdb kept only the in-frame ones, dropping some. The table includes about 50,000 clones, over 75% detected once. Single viable CD3+CD4+CD8-CD45RO+ cells were sorted as the memory CD4+ T cells. The sequencing sample was made of memory CD4+ T cells from blood. The receptor set was obtained from an adult in good health and CMV-seronegative.

CDR3 amino acids: CASSYDGELSYEQYF. DNA for the CDR3: TGTGCCAGCAGTTACGACGGGGAACTCTCCTACGAGCAGTACTTC. The chain employs TRBV6-6 and TRBJ2-7, with D tentatively TRBD2 (5 bases). The CDR3 is made up of 15 amino acids. V was clipped by 2 bases and J by 0 bases, with 11 bases between them. Per the germline V gene, CDR1 is MNHNY and CDR2 is SVGAGI (reference sequence).

The genes are TRBV18 and TRBJ1-2, with D possibly being TRBD1 (5 bases). The germline V and J ends were trimmed by 2 bases and 3 bases, with 19 bases remaining between them. CDR3 size: 17 residues. In germline, CDR1 is KGHSH, CDR2 LQKENI. The DNA for the CDR3 is TGTGCCAGCTCACCAGCAGGGCGTGCCTTCTTAGACTATGGCTACACCTTC. Translating it yields CASSPAGRAFLDYGYTF.

This clone is a singleton in its sample. The chain joins TRBV30 to TRBJ1-2; 9 bases are shared with TRBD1. After removal of 6 bases from V and 6 bases from J, the junction contained 8 bases not matched to a gene. Germline assignment: CDR1 GTSNPN and CDR2 SVGIG (reference sequence). This CDR3 region has 13 residues. CDR3 loop: CACRGQGGDGYTF. The CDR3 DNA reads TGTGCCTGTAGGGGACAGGGAGGCGATGGCTACACCTTC.

The chain links TRBV7-3 to TRBJ2-1, with D tentatively TRBD2 (5 bases). This CDR3 spans 13 amino acids. V lost 6 bases and J lost 6, with 12 bases in between. CDR1 and CDR2 (germline): SGHTA, FQGTGA. CDR3 nucleotides: TGTGCCAGCAGGGACCCCGGACTCAATGAGCAGTTCTTC. Translation: CASRDPGLNEQFF. Drawing the rest from reference TRBV7-3 and TRBJ2-1, the complete variable domain is GAGVSQTPSNKVTEKGKYVELRCDPISGHTALYWYRQSLGQGPEFLIYFQGTGAADDSGLPNDRFFAVRPEGSVSTLKIQRTERGDSAVYLCASRDPGLNEQFFGPGTRLTVL.

This clone was seen once. This chain uses TRBV19 with TRBJ1-4, with TRBD1 as a possible D gene (5 bases). CDR3 length: 15 residues. Germline CDR1 and CDR2: LNHDA and SQIVND (reference sequence). V lost 10 bases and J lost 8, with 23 bases in between. Here the CDR3 reads CATPALGEEDEKLFF. Written as DNA, the CDR3 is TGTGCCACCCCGGCTTTAGGGGAGGAGGACGAAAAACTGTTTTTT.

The chain uses TRBV7-2 and TRBJ2-7, with 9 positions matching TRBD1. The germline V gene encodes CDR1 SGHTA and CDR2 FQGNSA. This CDR3 is 16 amino acids long. V lost 5 bases to trimming and J lost 3 bases; unmatched junction nucleotides: 11. The CDR3 spells CASSPGAGQGFYEQYF. Here the CDR3 DNA reads TGTGCCAGCAGCCCGGGTGCAGGACAGGGGTTCTACGAGCAGTACTTC.

V usage is TRBV11-1 and J usage is TRBJ2-3; D not resolved. The CDR3 has 13 residues. From germline, CDR1 is SGHAT and CDR2 FQDESV (reference sequence). Trimming stripped 6 bases from V and 1 base from J, with 8 bases between. The CDR3 region has the DNA TGTGCCAGCAGGCGGTGGGGCACAGATACGCAGTATTTT. Residues: CASRRWGTDTQYF.

The chain couples TRBV18 to TRBJ1-1, with 7 bases that match TRBD1. The germline V gene has CDR1 KGHSH and CDR2 LQKENI. The length of the CDR3 is 12 residues. J gave up 1 base and V 7 bases, and 0 bases lay outside the gene matches. The CDR3 here is CASWDRNTEAFF. DNA of the CDR3: TGTGCCAGCTGGGACAGGAACACTGAAGCTTTCTTT. Full variable domain (missing parts from reference TRBV18 and TRBJ1-1): NAGVMQNPRHLVRRRGQEARLRCSPMKGHSHVYWYRQLPEEGLKFMVYLQKENIIDESGMPKERFSAEFPKEGPSILRIQQVVRGDSAAYFCASWDRNTEAFFGQGTRLTVV.

There are a few counts of this clone. The chain is built from TRBV2 and TRBJ1-5; D unresolved. Germline-derived CDR1 and CDR2 are SNHLY and FYNNEI. CDR3 length: 17 residues. Trimming cost V 2 bases and J 5 bases, with 19 bases left between them. For the CDR3, the DNA is TGTGCCAGCAGTGAACCCCTAGGCGGGGAGTGGGATCAGCCCCAGCATTTT. Its protein product is CASSEPLGGEWDQPQHF.

In its sample, this clone was seen once. The genes are TRBV5-1 and TRBJ2-1, with 10 positions matching TRBD2. CDR1 is SGHRS, CDR2 YFSETQ, per germline. J lost 5 bases, V lost 0 bases, and 2 bases had no gene match. The CDR3 loop spans 15 amino acids. CDR3 residues: CASSLELAGNNEQFF. The DNA for the CDR3 is TGCGCCAGCAGCTTGGAACTAGCGGGGAACAATGAGCAGTTCTTC.

The V gene is TRBV6-1, the J gene TRBJ1-3; D not certain. CDR1 is MNHNS and CDR2 is SASEGT in the germline V gene. The CDR3 is 11 amino acids. Trimming pared 10 bases from V and 6 bases from J, leaving 10 bases between. The CDR3 loop is CATRDVNTIYF. Written as DNA, the CDR3 is TGTGCCACCCGCGACGTAAACACCATATATTTT.

V is TRBV19 and J is TRBJ2-7; 9 nucleotides agree with TRBD1. Germline V gene lookup returns CDR1 LNHDA and CDR2 SQIVND (reference sequence). The V and J ends lost 4 bases and 4 bases, in that order; junction bases with no gene match: 14. This CDR3 has 17 amino acids. CDR3 DNA sequence: TGTGCCAGTAGTACTTCTACAGGGGGCGGATTCCTTTACGAGCAGTACTTC. Translated, it gives CASSTSTGGGFLYEQYF.

The V gene is TRBV4-2, the J gene TRBJ2-7; D gene uncertain. CDR1 is LGHNA, CDR2 YNFKEQ, per germline. V was trimmed by 4 bases and J by 4 bases, leaving 14 bases between them. The CDR3 is made up of 14 amino acids. CDR3 sequence (DNA): TGTGCCAGCAGCCGACCGGGTATTACTTACGAGCAGTACTTC. Translating it yields CASSRPGITYEQYF.

Note on this clone: This sample also contains other DNA sequences that code for the same CDR3. The CDR3 loop is CASSPSGETQYF. Here the CDR3 DNA reads TGTGCCAGCAGCCCAAGTGGGGAGACCCAGTACTTC. V and J are TRBV7-6 and TRBJ2-5; D gene uncertain. CDR1 SGHVS and CDR2 FNYEAQ come from the germline V gene. The CDR3 is made up of 12 amino acids. V was trimmed by 5 bases and J by 5 bases, leaving 9 bases between them. The full variable domain, with the rest looked up from reference TRBV7-6 and TRBJ2-5, is GAGVSQSPRYKVTKRGQDVALRCDPISGHVSLYWYRQALGQGPEFLTYFNYEAQQDKSGLPNDRFSAERPEGSISTLTIQRTEQRDSAMYRCASSPSGETQYFGPGTRLLVL.

This chain connects TRBV5-1 to TRBJ2-1; D gene unclear. This CDR3 is 12 amino acids long. Germline CDR1 and CDR2: SGHRS and YFSETQ. The V and J ends lost 0 bases and 6 bases respectively, with 4 bases between them. The CDR3, as DNA: TGCGCCAGCAGCTTGGCCGTCAATGAGCAGTTCTTC. Encoded protein: CASSLAVNEQFF.

This clone was counted only a few times. The J gene is TRBJ1-6, the V gene TRBV27; D is undetermined. This CDR3 spans 13 amino acids. Trimming took off 3 bases at V and 8 bases at J, with 8 bases between the two ends. The V gene's germline CDR1 is MNHEY and CDR2 SMNVEV (reference sequence). The CDR3 nucleotides read TGTGCCAGCAGTTTCCAGGAGGATTCACCCCTCCACTTT. It specifies CASSFQEDSPLHF.